This TCR beta chain was captured by sequencing in a study of shared clonotypes between healthy human individuals. The study's findings and limits: It was expected that sequencing depth would affect clonotype sharing among donors.

Notes on this clone: The antigen remains undetermined.

CDR1 is SGHTA and CDR2 is FQGNSA in the germline V gene. The V end lost 3 bases, the J end lost 5 bases, and 11 bases lay between the germline ends. The CDR3 covers 13 residues. A deep-level run was used for the assay. The table came from immunoSEQ multiplex PCR; TCRdb's copy has only in-frame clones and leaves some out. The top ten hold more than 10% of the sample, which has hundreds of thousands of clones, 77% seen once. The rearrangement links TRBV7-2 to TRBJ2-7, with D perhaps being TRBD1 or TRBD2 (5 bases each). Sequencing was done on a sample of PBMCs. The origin of this receptor is a woman in her thirties or forties in good health. Some clones in this sample may be carry-over from other donors' samples. Here the CDR3 DNA reads TGTGCCAGCAGCTTTGTCAGGGAGAACGAGCAGTACTTC. Translating gives CASSFVRENEQYF.